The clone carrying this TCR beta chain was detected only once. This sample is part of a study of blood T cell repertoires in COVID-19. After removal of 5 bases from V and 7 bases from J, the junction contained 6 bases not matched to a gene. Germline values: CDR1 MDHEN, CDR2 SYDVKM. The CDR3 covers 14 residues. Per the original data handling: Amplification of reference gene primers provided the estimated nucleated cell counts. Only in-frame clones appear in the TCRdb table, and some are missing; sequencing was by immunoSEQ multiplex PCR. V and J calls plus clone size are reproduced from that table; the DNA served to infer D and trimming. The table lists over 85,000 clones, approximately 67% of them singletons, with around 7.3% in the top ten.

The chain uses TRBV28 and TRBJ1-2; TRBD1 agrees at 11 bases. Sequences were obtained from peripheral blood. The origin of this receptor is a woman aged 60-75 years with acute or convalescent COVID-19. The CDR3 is CASSRYGTGGGYTF. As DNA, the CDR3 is TGTGCCAGCAGTCGCTACGGGACAGGGGGTGGCTACACCTTC.